These 9 T cell receptor beta chains share one sample of origin, sequenced in a study of CD8 T cells in ankylosing spondylitis. TCRdb re-called the 5' RACE reads through MiXCR, storing one row per CDR3 protein. The sample shows around 220,000 distinct CDR3 sequences, 15% to 20% of them seen only once. Whole-study results and caveats: What appeared characteristic of ankylosing spondylitis blood was a TCR beta motif of eight highly homologous variants.

What these receptors recognize is not known. Sequenced material: blood, either unsorted or a sorted T cell fraction (not recorded which). The receptors come from a male donor with ankylosing spondylitis.

This CDR3 is CAWIFGGRYTEAFF. DNA of the CDR3: TGTGCCTGGATCTTTGGGGGGAGGTACACTGAAGCTTTCTTT. This chain joins TRBV30 and TRBJ1-1; maybe TRBD1 (5 bases). This CDR3 is built from 14 residues. CDR1 is GTSNPN, CDR2 SVGIG, per germline (reference sequence). V was trimmed by 4 bases and J by 3 bases, leaving 15 bases between them.

The gene calls are TRBV12-3 or TRBV12-4 and TRBJ2-2; D is tentatively TRBD1 or TRBD2 (6 bases each). V was cut by 3 bases and J by 2 bases, with 10 bases left in between. The CDR3 is 15 amino acids. CDR3 loop: CASSLRGVNTGELFF. For the CDR3, the DNA is TGTGCCAGCAGTTTGAGGGGGGTAAACACCGGGGAGCTGTTTTTT.

V is TRBV27 and J is TRBJ2-2, with 14 bases identical to TRBD2. With V trimmed by 6 bases and J by 7 bases, 10 bases remained unmatched. This CDR3 is built from 17 residues. Germline V lookup: CDR1 MNHEY, CDR2 SMNVEV (reference sequence). CDR3 loop: CASSFTKGLAGVGELFF. CDR3 nucleotides: TGTGCCAGCAGCTTTACCAAGGGACTAGCGGGAGTCGGGGAGCTGTTTTTT.

This clonotype was counted only a few times. The chain carries TRBV4-1 and TRBJ2-3, with a possible D match to TRBD2 (7 bases). The CDR3 sequence is 16 residues long. Germline V gives CDR1 MGHRA, CDR2 YSYEKL. Trimming took 8 bases from V and 1 from J, leaving 19 bases between them. The CDR3 DNA sequence: TGCGCCAGCCCTAGGGGGAGACGGGGGGGCACAGATACGCAGTATTTT. Translated: CASPRGRRGGTDTQYF.

The V call is TRBV9, the J call TRBJ2-5; no clear D gene. V lost 0 bases and J 1 base, leaving 7 bases between the germline ends. The germline V gene has CDR1 SGDLS and CDR2 YYNGEE. The CDR3 loop spans 14 amino acids. CDR3 sequence: CASSVEWGQETQYF. DNA for the CDR3: TGTGCCAGCAGCGTAGAGTGGGGCCAAGAGACCCAGTACTTC.

CDR3 sequence: CASSPASLGSDNYGYTF. The CDR3 region has the DNA TGTGCCAGCAGCCCTGCCTCCTTAGGCAGTGACAACTATGGCTACACCTTC. The chain couples TRBV11-2 to TRBJ1-2, with no clear D. V was pared by 5 bases and J by 2 bases, with 21 bases between. There are 17 residues in the CDR3. Germline values: CDR1 SGHAT, CDR2 FQNNGV.

This clonotype came up a few times. The chain has TRBV11-2 and TRBJ2-3, with D possibly matching TRBD2 (6 bases). CDR3 size: 17 residues. In germline, CDR1 is SGHAT, CDR2 FQNNGV. V lost 1 base and J lost 0, with 14 bases in between. In DNA form, the CDR3 reads TGTGCCAGCAGCTTAGTGGATGCGGGGCTTAGCACAGATACGCAGTATTTT. Its translation: CASSLVDAGLSTDTQYF.

The chain couples TRBV28 to TRBJ2-7; D tentatively reads TRBD1 or TRBD2 (5 bases each). The germline V and J ends were trimmed by 5 bases and 3 bases, with 14 bases remaining between them. CDR3 length: 14 residues. The germline CDR1 and CDR2 sequences are MDHEN and SYDVKM. CDR3 DNA sequence: TGTGCCAGCAGTCTACGGGGACCTATCTACGAGCAGTACTTC. Its protein product is CASSLRGPIYEQYF.

This clonotype was seen a few times. The chain employs TRBV12-3 or TRBV12-4 and TRBJ2-3, with D unclear. Trimming cost V 1 base and J 5 bases, with 4 bases left between them. CDR3 length: 12 residues. The CDR3, as DNA: TGTGCCAGCAGTTTAGTCTTAGATACGCAGTATTTT. Encoded protein: CASSLVLDTQYF.